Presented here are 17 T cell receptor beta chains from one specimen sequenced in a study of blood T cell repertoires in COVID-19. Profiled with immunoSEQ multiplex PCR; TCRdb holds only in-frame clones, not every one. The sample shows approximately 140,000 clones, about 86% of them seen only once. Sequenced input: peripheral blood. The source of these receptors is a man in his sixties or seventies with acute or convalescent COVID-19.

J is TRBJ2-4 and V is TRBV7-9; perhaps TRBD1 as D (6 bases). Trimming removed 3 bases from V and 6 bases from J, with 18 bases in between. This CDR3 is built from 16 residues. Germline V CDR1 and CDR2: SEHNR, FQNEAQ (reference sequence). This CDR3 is CASSFSRTDWGNIQYF. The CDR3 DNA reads TGTGCCAGCAGCTTTTCGCGGACAGATTGGGGAAACATTCAGTACTTC.

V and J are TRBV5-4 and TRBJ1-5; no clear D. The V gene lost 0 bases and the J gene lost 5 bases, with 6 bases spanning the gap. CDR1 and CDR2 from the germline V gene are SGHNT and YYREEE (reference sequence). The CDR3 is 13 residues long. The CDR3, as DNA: TGTGCCAGCAGCTTGGAGCCCCATCAGCCCCAGCATTTT. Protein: CASSLEPHQPQHF.

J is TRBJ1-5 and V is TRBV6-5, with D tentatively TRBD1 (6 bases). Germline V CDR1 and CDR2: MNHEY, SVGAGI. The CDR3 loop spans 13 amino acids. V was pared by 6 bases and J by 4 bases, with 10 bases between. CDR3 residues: CASSGQRNQPQHF. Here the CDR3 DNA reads TGTGCCAGCAGCGGACAGAGGAATCAGCCCCAGCATTTT.

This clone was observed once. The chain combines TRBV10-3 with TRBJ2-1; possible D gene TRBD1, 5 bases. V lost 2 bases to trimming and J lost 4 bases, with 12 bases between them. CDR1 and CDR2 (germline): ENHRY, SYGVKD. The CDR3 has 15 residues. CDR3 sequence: CAISERVGPYNEQFF. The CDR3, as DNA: TGTGCCATCAGTGAGAGGGTGGGGCCGTACAATGAGCAGTTCTTC.

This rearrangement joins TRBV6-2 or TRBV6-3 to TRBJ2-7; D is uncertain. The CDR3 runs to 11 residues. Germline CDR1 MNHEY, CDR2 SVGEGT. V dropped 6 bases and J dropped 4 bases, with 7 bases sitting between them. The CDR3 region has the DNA TGTGCCAGCAGCGGGCAGTACGAGCAGTACTTC. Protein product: CASSGQYEQYF.

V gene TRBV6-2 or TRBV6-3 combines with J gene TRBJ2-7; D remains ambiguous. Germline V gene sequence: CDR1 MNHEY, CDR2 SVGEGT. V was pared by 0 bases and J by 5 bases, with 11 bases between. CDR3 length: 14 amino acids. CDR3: CASSYSGSTHEQYF. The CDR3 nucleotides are TGTGCCAGCAGTTACTCTGGTAGCACGCACGAGCAGTACTTC.

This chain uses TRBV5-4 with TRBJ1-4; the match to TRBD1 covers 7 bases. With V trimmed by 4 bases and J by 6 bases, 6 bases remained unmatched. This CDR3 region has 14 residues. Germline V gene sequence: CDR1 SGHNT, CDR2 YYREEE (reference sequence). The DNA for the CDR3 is TGTGCCAGCAGCACCGACAGGGTAGATGAAAAACTGTTTTTT. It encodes CASSTDRVDEKLFF.

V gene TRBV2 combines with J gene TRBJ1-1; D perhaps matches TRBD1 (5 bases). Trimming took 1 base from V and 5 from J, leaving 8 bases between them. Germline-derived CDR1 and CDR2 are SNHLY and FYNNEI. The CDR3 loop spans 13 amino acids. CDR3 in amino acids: CASSEEGETEAFF. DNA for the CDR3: TGTGCCAGCAGTGAAGAAGGGGAAACTGAAGCTTTCTTT.

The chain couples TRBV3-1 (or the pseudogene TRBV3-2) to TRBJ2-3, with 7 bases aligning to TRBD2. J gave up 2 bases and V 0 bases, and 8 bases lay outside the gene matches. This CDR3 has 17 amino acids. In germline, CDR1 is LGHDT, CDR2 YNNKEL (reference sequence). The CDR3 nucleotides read TGTGCCAGCAGCCAAGATATCCCTAGCGGAATCACAGATACGCAGTATTTT. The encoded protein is CASSQDIPSGITDTQYF.

Here the CDR3 reads CASSLGFRGTQYF. Written as DNA, the CDR3 is TGTGCCAGCAGCTTAGGGTTTCGGGGGACGCAGTATTTT. The chain joins TRBV7-9 to TRBJ2-3; TRBD2 might be the D (6 bases). The CDR3 contains 13 residues. Germline lookup yields CDR1 SEHNR and CDR2 FQNEAQ (reference sequence). V was pared by 1 base and J by 9 bases, with 11 bases between. The whole variable domain, remainder taken from reference TRBV7-9 and TRBJ2-3, is DTGVSQNPRHKITKRGQNVTFRCDPISEHNRLYWYRQTLGQGPEFLTYFQNEAQLEKSRLLSDRFSAERPKGSFSTLEIQRTEQGDSAMYLCASSLGFRGTQYFGPGTRLTVL.

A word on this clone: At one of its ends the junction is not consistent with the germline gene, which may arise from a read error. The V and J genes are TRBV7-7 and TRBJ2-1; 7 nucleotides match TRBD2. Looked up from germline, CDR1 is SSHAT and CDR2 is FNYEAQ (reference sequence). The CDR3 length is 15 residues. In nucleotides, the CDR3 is TGTGCTAGCAGCCGGAGCGCGGGAGATGTTGATGAGCAGTTCTTC. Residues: CASSRSAGDVDEQFF.

The CDR3 region is CSVRRNQETQYF. DNA for the CDR3: TGCAGCGTTCGCAGAAATCAAGAGACCCAGTACTTC. This chain joins TRBV29-1 and TRBJ2-5; D unclear. The CDR3 is 12 amino acids. CDR1 is SQVTM, CDR2 ANQGSEA, per germline. Trimming pared 5 bases from V and 2 bases from J, leaving 9 bases between. The complete variable domain, with remaining parts taken from reference TRBV29-1 and TRBJ2-5, reads SAVISQKPSRDICQRGTSLTIQCQVDSQVTMMFWYRQQPGQSLTLIATANQGSEATYESGFVIDKFPISRPNLTFSTLTVSNMSPEDSSIYLCSVRRNQETQYFGPGTRLLVL.

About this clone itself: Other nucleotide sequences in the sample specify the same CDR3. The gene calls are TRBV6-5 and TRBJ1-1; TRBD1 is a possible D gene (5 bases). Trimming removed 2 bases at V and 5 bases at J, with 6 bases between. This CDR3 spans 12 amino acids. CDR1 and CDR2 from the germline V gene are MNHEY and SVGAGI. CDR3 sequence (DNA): TGTGCCAGCAGTTACGGGGGGACTGAAGCTTTCTTT. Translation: CASSYGGTEAFF.

Here the CDR3 reads CASRGGRETEAFF. The CDR3 DNA sequence: TGTGCCAGCAGAGGGGGGCGGGAGACTGAAGCTTTCTTT. This chain joins TRBV27 and TRBJ1-1; tentative D call: TRBD1 (6 bases). CDR1 is MNHEY and CDR2 is SMNVEV in the germline V gene (reference sequence). The CDR3 is 13 residues long. The germline V and J ends were trimmed by 6 bases and 5 bases, with 13 bases remaining between them.

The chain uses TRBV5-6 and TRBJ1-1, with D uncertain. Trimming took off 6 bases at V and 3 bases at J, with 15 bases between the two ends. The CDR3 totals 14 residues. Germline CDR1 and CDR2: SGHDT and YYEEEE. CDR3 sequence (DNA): TGTGCCAGCACCGAGGTTAGGAGGGACACTGAAGCTTTCTTT. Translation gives CASTEVRRDTEAFF.

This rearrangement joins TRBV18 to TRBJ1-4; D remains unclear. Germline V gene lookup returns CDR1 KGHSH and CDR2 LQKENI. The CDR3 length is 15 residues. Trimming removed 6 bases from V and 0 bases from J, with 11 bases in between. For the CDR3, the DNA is TGTGCCAGCTCCCCTACAGCCGCAACTAATGAAAAACTGTTTTTT. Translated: CASSPTAATNEKLFF.

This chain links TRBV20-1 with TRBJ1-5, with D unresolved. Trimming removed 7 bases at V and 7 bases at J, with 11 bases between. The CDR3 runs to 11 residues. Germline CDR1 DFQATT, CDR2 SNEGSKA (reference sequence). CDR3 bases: TGCAGTGTCCCCGGCGGGCAGCCCCAGCATTTT. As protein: CSVPGGQPQHF.